These 19 T cell receptor beta chains were sequenced from one sample in a study of beta chain features in type 1 diabetes. The entirety of the isolated RNA underwent reverse transcription, so expressed TCRB transcripts were sequenced. Profiled with immunoSEQ multiplex PCR; TCRdb holds only in-frame clones, not every one. The sample has about 900,000 clones; 17% are singletons. The sequencing sample was made of naive CD4+ T cells from blood. The receptors originated from a woman aged 18-29 years in good health.

This clone came up a few times. The chain links TRBV9 to TRBJ2-7, with 13 bases aligning to TRBD2. The CDR3 runs 15 residues. V gave up 4 bases and J gave up 2 bases; unmatched junction bases: 3. From germline, CDR1 is SGDLS and CDR2 YYNGEE. For the CDR3, the DNA is TGTGCCAGCAGCATCGGGACTAGCGGGACCTACGAGCAGTACTTC. It is translated as CASSIGTSGTYEQYF.

This clone was seen a handful of times. The rearrangement uses TRBV6-5 and TRBJ1-2; D may be TRBD1 (6 bases). The CDR3 has 15 amino acids. CDR1 is MNHEY and CDR2 is SVGAGI in the germline V gene. V was shortened by 0 bases and J by 4 bases, with 12 bases between the two germline ends. Here the CDR3 DNA reads TGTGCCAGCAGTTACTCGAAGGGGGGTGGCTATGGCTACACCTTC. It specifies CASSYSKGGGYGYTF.

This clone was seen a few times. The V call is TRBV28, the J call TRBJ2-1, with D perhaps matching TRBD1 or TRBD2 (5 bases each). This CDR3 spans 16 amino acids. Germline V gene sequence: CDR1 MDHEN, CDR2 SYDVKM. V lost 5 bases to trimming and J lost 0 bases, with 14 bases between them. Here the CDR3 reads CASSPPGPFSYNEQFF. The CDR3 coding sequence is TGTGCCAGCAGTCCCCCGGGACCGTTCTCCTACAATGAGCAGTTCTTC.

The chain is built from TRBV7-8 and TRBJ1-2, with 7 nucleotides matching TRBD1. The V gene's germline CDR1 is SGHVS and CDR2 FQNEAQ. V gave up 3 bases and J gave up 7 bases; unmatched junction bases: 5. The length of the CDR3 is 13 residues. The CDR3 sequence is CASSLVGGSGYTF. The CDR3 DNA reads as TGTGCCAGCAGCTTGGTAGGGGGCAGTGGCTACACCTTC.

The chain recombines TRBV29-1 with TRBJ1-2; D unresolved. V was pared by 3 bases and J by 4 bases, with 6 bases between. The length of the CDR3 is 11 residues. The germline V gene encodes CDR1 SQVTM and CDR2 ANQGSEA. The CDR3 coding sequence is TGCAGCGTTGATGGCACCTATGGCTACACCTTC. It yields the protein CSVDGTYGYTF.

This clone was detected once. The chain couples TRBV4-3 to TRBJ2-1; D not resolved. V lost 8 bases and J 0 bases, leaving 8 bases between the germline ends. Germline V gene data show CDR1 as LGHNA and CDR2 as YSLEER. The CDR3 sequence is 13 residues long. CDR3 DNA sequence: TGCGCCAGCGCAAAACGCTCCTACAATGAGCAGTTCTTC. Amino acids: CASAKRSYNEQFF.

This clone was counted at least ten times. The rearrangement joins TRBV14 to TRBJ2-5, with D tentatively TRBD1 (5 bases). Trimming pared 1 base from V and 2 bases from J, leaving 5 bases between. The CDR3 consists of 13 residues. CDR1 and CDR2 (germline): SGHDN, FVKESK. CDR3 DNA: TGTGCCAGCAGCCAAGGACAGCAAGAGACCCAGTACTTC. Protein: CASSQGQQETQYF. Combining the CDR3 with reference TRBV14 and TRBJ2-5 gives the whole variable domain EAGVTQFPSHSVIEKGQTVTLRCDPISGHDNLYWYRRVMGKEIKFLLHFVKESKQDESGMPNNRFLAERTGGTYSTLKVQPAELEDSGVYFCASSQGQQETQYFGPGTRLLVL.

The chain employs TRBV7-9 and TRBJ2-1, with TRBD2 matching over 14 bases. From germline, CDR1 is SEHNR and CDR2 FQNEAQ (reference sequence). The CDR3 sequence is 18 residues long. J lost 6 bases, V lost 5 bases, and 12 bases had no gene match. The chain's CDR3 is CASSRTSGRWLYRNEQFF. CDR3 DNA: TGTGCCAGCAGCCGGACTAGCGGGAGGTGGTTGTATCGCAATGAGCAGTTCTTC.

This chain connects TRBV5-5 to TRBJ2-7, with D possibly called TRBD1 or TRBD2 (5 bases each). Germline V CDR1 and CDR2: SGHKS, YYEKEE (reference sequence). With 4 bases removed from V and 3 bases from J, the gap between germline ends came to 17 bases. This CDR3 has 15 amino acids. Here the CDR3 DNA reads TGTGCCAGCAGCATCTCTAGTGAGGGGTACTACGAGCAGTACTTC. Protein: CASSISSEGYYEQYF.

This clone was counted between two and nine times. V and J are TRBV11-2 and TRBJ2-7; TRBD2 aligns across 13 bases. CDR1 and CDR2 from the germline V gene are SGHAT and FQNNGV. The junction had 5 bases not matched to a gene; V was cut back by 5 bases and J by 7 bases. This CDR3 has 14 amino acids. CDR3 DNA sequence: TGTGCCAGCAGCCCAGGGACTAGCGGGACAGAGCAGTACTTC. It yields the protein CASSPGTSGTEQYF.

This clone was picked up a small number of times. CDR3 amino acids: CASSLAPSGAGYNEQFF. The CDR3 coding sequence is TGTGCCAGCAGCTTAGCCCCTAGCGGGGCGGGCTACAATGAGCAGTTCTTC. J is TRBJ2-1 and V is TRBV7-9, with 9 bases matching TRBD2. Germline assignment: CDR1 SEHNR and CDR2 FQNEAQ (reference sequence). The junction had 6 bases not matched to a gene; V was cut back by 0 bases and J by 3 bases. The CDR3 length is 17 residues.

The V call is TRBV12-5, the J call TRBJ1-5; D remains ambiguous. The germline CDR1 and CDR2 sequences are LGHNT and FRNRAP. V was clipped by 2 bases and J by 2 bases, with 16 bases between them. The CDR3 is 17 residues long. The CDR3 loop is CASGLRVAGRGNQPQHF. Written as DNA, the CDR3 is TGTGCTAGTGGTTTGAGGGTGGCGGGTCGCGGCAATCAGCCCCAGCATTTT.

The gene calls are TRBV5-4 and TRBJ2-7; D is possibly TRBD2 (6 bases). Germline V gene data show CDR1 as SGHNT and CDR2 as YYREEE (reference sequence). Trimming stripped 0 bases from V and 3 bases from J, with 7 bases between. The length of the CDR3 is 13 residues. CDR3 nucleotides: TGTGCCAGCAGCTTGGACGGGGGCTACGAGCAGTACTTC. It is translated as CASSLDGGYEQYF.

This clone was seen more than once but under ten times. This rearrangement joins TRBV5-4 to TRBJ1-4; no definite D call. V was clipped by 0 bases and J by 5 bases, with 8 bases between them. The CDR3 consists of 14 residues. CDR1 is SGHNT, CDR2 YYREEE, per germline (reference sequence). CDR3 sequence: CASSLGPGNEKLFF. The CDR3 DNA reads as TGTGCCAGCAGCTTGGGGCCAGGAAATGAAAAACTGTTTTTT.

This clone was observed a few times. The chain is built from TRBV28 and TRBJ2-3; possible D gene TRBD1, 6 bases. V lost 4 bases, J lost 6 bases, and 11 bases lay in between. CDR3 length: 13 residues. Germline V CDR1 and CDR2: MDHEN, SYDVKM. CDR3 sequence (DNA): TGTGCCAGCAGTTGGGGGCCTGATGATACGCAGTATTTT. This codes for CASSWGPDDTQYF.

The chain is built from TRBV5-1 and TRBJ2-1; D unresolved. V was pared by 0 bases and J by 5 bases, with 18 bases between. Germline V gives CDR1 SGHRS, CDR2 YFSETQ. The CDR3 loop spans 17 amino acids. CDR3 amino acids: CASSLAELPQAHNEQFF. Written as DNA, the CDR3 is TGCGCCAGCAGCTTGGCCGAACTTCCCCAGGCTCACAATGAGCAGTTCTTC.

In this sample, this clone turned up a few times. This chain joins TRBV28 and TRBJ2-7; 9 nucleotides agree with TRBD1. This CDR3 comprises 14 residues. Looked up from germline, CDR1 is MDHEN and CDR2 is SYDVKM. V was clipped by 6 bases and J by 8 bases; unmatched bases: 11. The CDR3 spells CASRAPGTGRKQYF. CDR3 nucleotide sequence: TGTGCCAGCAGGGCCCCCGGGACAGGGCGTAAGCAGTACTTC.

The chain's CDR3 is CASSLVPNGSYEQYF. The CDR3 nucleotides read TGTGCCAGCAGCTTGGTTCCTAACGGGAGCTACGAGCAGTACTTC. J is TRBJ2-7 and V is TRBV7-2; TRBD2 might be the D (6 bases). V was clipped by 3 bases and J by 3 bases, with 15 bases between them. Germline V gene lookup returns CDR1 SGHTA and CDR2 FQGNSA. The CDR3 has 15 residues.

This sequence joins TRBV28 and TRBJ1-2; possible D gene TRBD1, 6 bases. The ends were cut back, 4 bases at V and 8 bases at J, with 14 bases in the middle. This CDR3 comprises 13 residues. Germline V gene lookup returns CDR1 MDHEN and CDR2 SYDVKM. The CDR3 loop is CASSSRRTEGYTF. CDR3 sequence (DNA): TGTGCCAGCAGTTCCCGTCGGACAGAAGGCTACACCTTC.